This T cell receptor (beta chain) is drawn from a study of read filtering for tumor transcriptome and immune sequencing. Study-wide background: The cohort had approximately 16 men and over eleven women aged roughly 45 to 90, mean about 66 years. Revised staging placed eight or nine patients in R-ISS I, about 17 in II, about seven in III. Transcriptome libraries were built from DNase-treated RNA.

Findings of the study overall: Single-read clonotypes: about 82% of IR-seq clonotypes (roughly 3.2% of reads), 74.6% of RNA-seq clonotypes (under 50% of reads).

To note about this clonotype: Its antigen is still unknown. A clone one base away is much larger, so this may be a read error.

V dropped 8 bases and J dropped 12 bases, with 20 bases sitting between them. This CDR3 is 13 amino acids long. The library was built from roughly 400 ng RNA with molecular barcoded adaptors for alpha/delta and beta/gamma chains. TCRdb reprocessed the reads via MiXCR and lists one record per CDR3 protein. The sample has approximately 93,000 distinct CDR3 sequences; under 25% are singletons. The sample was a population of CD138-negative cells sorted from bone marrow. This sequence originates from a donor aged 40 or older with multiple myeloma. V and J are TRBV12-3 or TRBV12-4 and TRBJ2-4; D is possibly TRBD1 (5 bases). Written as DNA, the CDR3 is TGTGCCAGCGAGGACGTTGGACAAGGCGATCAGTACTTC. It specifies CASEDVGQGDQYF.